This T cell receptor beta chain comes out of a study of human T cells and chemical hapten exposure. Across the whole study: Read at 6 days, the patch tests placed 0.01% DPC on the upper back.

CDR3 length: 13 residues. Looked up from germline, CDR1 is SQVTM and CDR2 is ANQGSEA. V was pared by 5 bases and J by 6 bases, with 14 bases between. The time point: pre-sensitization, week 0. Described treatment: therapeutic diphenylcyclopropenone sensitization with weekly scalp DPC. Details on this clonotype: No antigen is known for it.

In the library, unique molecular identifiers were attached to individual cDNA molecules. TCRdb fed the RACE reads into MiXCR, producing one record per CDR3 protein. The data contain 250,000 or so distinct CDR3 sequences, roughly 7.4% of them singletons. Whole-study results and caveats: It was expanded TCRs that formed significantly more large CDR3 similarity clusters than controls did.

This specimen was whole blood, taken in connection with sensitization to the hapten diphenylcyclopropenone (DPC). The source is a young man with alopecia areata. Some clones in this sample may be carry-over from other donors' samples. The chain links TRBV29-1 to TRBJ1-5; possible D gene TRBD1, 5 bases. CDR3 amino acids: CSVSEGRSQPQHF. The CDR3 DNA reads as TGCAGCGTTAGTGAGGGGAGGTCTCAGCCCCAGCATTTT. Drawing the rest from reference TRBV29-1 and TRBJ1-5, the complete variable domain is SAVISQKPSRDICQRGTSLTIQCQVDSQVTMMFWYRQQPGQSLTLIATANQGSEATYESGFVIDKFPISRPNLTFSTLTVSNMSPEDSSIYLCSVSEGRSQPQHFGDGTRLSIL.